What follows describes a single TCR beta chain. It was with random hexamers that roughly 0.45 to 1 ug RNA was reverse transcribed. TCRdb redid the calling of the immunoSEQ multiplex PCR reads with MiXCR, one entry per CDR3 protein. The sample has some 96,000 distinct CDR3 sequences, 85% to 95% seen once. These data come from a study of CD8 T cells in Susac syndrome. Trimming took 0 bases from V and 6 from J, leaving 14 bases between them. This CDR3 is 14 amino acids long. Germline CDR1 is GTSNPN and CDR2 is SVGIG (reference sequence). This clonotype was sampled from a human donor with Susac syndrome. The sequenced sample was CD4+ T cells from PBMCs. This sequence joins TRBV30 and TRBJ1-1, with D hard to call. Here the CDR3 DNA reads TGTGCCTGGAGTGTACGGGCCTCGCAATCTGAAGCTTTCTTT. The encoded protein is CAWSVRASQSEAFF.